This is a list of T cell receptor beta chains from one sample in a study of T cells in localized non-small cell lung cancer. This table comes from immunoSEQ multiplex PCR, and its TCRdb copy is limited to in-frame clones, with some not included. The table has about 27,000 clones, 90% seen once. The sample in question was peripheral blood, obtained before any cancer treatment. Receptor source: a woman between 35 and 70 years old with stage I lung adenocarcinoma. The CDR3 runs from the conserved cysteine through the conserved F or W. Each record gives: D gene, V gene, J gene, clone size, CDR3 DNA, CDR3 protein. A D gene is named only where the DNA matches it firmly. Some rows mark clone size as missing; the rest say once, few, many or name a class of expanded clone.

D: -
V: TRBV7-2
J: TRBJ1-5
size: -
DNA: TGTGCCAGCAGCTTAGCCGGGGGGGCCGGCCAGCCCCAGCATTTT
CDR3: CASSLAGGAGQPQHF

D: TRBD2
V: TRBV7-9
J: TRBJ2-3
size: -
DNA: TGTGCCAGCAGCTTAGGACTAGCGGGGGGAGATACGCAGTATTTT
CDR3: CASSLGLAGGDTQYF

D: TRBD1
V: TRBV6-5
J: TRBJ1-2
size: -
DNA: TGTGCCAGCAGCCTGGGACAGTCCGCAGGGGGCTACACCTTC
CDR3: CASSLGQSAGGYTF

D: TRBD1
V: TRBV7-6
J: TRBJ1-3
size: -
DNA: TGTGCCAGCAGCTTAAGGACAGGGGAAAACACCATATATTTT
CDR3: CASSLRTGENTIYF

D: TRBD1
V: TRBV30
J: TRBJ2-7
size: -
DNA: TGTGCCTGGAGGGGGACAGGGAGGGAGTACTTC
CDR3: CAWRGTGREYF

D: -
V: TRBV6-5
J: TRBJ2-2
size: -
DNA: TGTGCCAGCAGGAGGGGGGGGGAGCTGTTTTTT
CDR3: CASRRGGELFF

D: -
V: TRBV5-1
J: TRBJ2-3
size: -
DNA: TGCGCCAGCAGCCTAAGGGGGTTCGGAGATACGCAGTATTTT
CDR3: CASSLRGFGDTQYF

D: -
V: TRBV7-9
J: TRBJ2-7
size: -
DNA: TGTGCCAGCAGCTTAGTCTCTGGGAGCTCCTACGAGCAGTACTTC
CDR3: CASSLVSGSSYEQYF

D: TRBD1
V: TRBV7-9
J: TRBJ2-5
size: -
DNA: TGTGCCAGCAGCCCGTCTGACAGGGTTGAGACCCAGTACTTC
CDR3: CASSPSDRVETQYF

D: -
V: TRBV7-8
J: TRBJ1-5
size: -
DNA: TGTGCCAGCAGCTTAGACCGGCAGGGGTTGCGCAATCAGCCCCAGCATTTT
CDR3: CASSLDRQGLRNQPQHF

D: TRBD2
V: TRBV7-2
J: TRBJ2-3
size: few
DNA: TGTGCCAGCAGTAGCGGGGGGGCATCAGATACGCAGTATTTT
CDR3: CASSSGGASDTQYF

D: -
V: TRBV6-5
J: TRBJ2-7
size: -
DNA: TGTGCCAGCAGTTACTCGCCCAGGCCATCCTACGAGCAGTACTTC
CDR3: CASSYSPRPSYEQYF

D: -
V: TRBV18
J: TRBJ1-1
size: few
DNA: TGTGCCAGCTCACCCAAGGGGCAAGAAGCTTTCTTT
CDR3: CASSPKGQEAFF